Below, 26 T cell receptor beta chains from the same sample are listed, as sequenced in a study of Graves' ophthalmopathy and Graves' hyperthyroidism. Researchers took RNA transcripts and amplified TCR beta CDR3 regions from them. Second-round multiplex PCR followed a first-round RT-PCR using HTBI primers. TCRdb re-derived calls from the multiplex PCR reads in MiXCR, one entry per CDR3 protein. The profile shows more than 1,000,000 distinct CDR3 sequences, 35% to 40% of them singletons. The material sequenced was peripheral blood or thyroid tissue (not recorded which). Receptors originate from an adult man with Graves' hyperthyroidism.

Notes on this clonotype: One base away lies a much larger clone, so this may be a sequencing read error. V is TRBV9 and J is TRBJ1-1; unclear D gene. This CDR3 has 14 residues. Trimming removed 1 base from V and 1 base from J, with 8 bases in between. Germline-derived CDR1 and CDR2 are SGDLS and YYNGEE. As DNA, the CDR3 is TGTGCCAGCAGCGTAAAACACTCGAACACTGAAGCTTTCTTT. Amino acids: CASSVKHSNTEAFF.

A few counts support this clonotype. CDR3 bases: TGTGCCAGCAGTTCTGCCCGGGACAGGGAGGCCCAGCATTTT. This encodes CASSSARDREAQHF. The V and J genes are TRBV27 and TRBJ1-5, with 9 bases fitting TRBD1. With V trimmed by 4 bases and J by 11 bases, 9 bases remained unmatched. The CDR3 is 14 residues long. CDR1 is MNHEY and CDR2 is SMNVEV in the germline V gene (reference sequence).

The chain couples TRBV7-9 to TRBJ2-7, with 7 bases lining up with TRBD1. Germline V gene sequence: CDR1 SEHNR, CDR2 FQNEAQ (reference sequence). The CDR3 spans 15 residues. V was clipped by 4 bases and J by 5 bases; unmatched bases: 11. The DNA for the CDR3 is TGTGCCAGCAGCTCAACCGGAGGAGACAGGGACGAGCAGTACTTC. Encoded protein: CASSSTGGDRDEQYF.

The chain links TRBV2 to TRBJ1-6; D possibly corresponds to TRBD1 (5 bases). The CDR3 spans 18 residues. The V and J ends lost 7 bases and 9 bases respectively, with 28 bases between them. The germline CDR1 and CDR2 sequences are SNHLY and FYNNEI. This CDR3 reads CASTPYTDTGVGGSPLHF. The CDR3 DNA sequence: TGTGCCAGCACTCCATACACGGACACCGGGGTTGGCGGTTCACCCCTCCACTTT.

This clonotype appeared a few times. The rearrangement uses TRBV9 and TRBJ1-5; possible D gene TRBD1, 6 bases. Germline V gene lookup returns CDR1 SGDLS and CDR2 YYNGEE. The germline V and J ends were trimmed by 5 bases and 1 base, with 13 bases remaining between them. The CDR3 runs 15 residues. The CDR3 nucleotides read TGTGCCAGCAGTTCACAGGGATTAAGCAATCAGCCCCAGCATTTT. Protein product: CASSSQGLSNQPQHF.

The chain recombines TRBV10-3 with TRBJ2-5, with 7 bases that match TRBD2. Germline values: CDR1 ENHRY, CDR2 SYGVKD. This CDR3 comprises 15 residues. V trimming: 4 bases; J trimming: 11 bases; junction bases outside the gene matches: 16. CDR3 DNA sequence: TGTGCCATCAGTGTTCGCGGGAGTCGCACAGATACGCAGTACTTC. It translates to CAISVRGSRTDTQYF.

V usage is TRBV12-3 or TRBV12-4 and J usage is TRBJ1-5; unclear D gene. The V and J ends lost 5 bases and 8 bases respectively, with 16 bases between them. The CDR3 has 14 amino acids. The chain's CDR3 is CASSGNEPGEPQHF. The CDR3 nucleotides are TGTGCCAGCAGTGGAAACGAGCCTGGGGAGCCCCAGCATTTT.

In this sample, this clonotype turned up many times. CDR3 in amino acids: CASSYDRTSGAGEQYF. Here the CDR3 DNA reads TGTGCCAGCAGCTATGATAGGACTAGCGGAGCTGGAGAGCAGTACTTC. V is TRBV2 and J is TRBJ2-7, with TRBD2 matching over 10 bases. The CDR3 runs to 16 residues. The trim removed 6 bases at V and 7 bases at J, leaving 15 bases unmatched. Germline V gene lookup returns CDR1 SNHLY and CDR2 FYNNEI.

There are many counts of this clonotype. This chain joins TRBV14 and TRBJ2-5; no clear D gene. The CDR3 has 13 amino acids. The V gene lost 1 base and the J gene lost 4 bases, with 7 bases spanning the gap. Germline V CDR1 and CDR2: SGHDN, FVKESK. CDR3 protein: CASSQVTTETQYF. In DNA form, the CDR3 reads TGTGCCAGCAGCCAAGTTACTACAGAGACCCAGTACTTC.

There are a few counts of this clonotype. CDR3 amino acids: CASGGIGEKLFF. CDR3 nucleotides: TGTGCCAGCGGGGGCATTGGTGAAAAACTGTTTTTT. This rearrangement joins TRBV10-3 to TRBJ1-4; TRBD1 is a possible D gene (6 bases). V lost 10 bases to trimming and J lost 7 bases, with 13 bases between them. The CDR3 spans 12 residues. CDR1 and CDR2 (germline): ENHRY, SYGVKD.

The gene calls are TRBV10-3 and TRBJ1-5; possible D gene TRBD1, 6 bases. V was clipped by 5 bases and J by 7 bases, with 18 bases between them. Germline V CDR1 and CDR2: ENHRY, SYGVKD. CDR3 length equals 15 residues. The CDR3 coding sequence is TGTGCCATCAGTTCTCAACAGGGTTTATACCAGCCCCAGCATTTT. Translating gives CAISSQQGLYQPQHF.

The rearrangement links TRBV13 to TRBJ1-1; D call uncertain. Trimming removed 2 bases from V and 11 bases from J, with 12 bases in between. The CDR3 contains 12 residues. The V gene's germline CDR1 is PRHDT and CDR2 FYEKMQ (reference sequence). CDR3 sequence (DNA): TGTGCCAGCAGCTTACAGAAGGGTGTGGCTTTCTTT. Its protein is CASSLQKGVAFF.

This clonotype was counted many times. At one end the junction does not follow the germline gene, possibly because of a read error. This chain's CDR3 is CASSLGGWQPQHF. The CDR3 region has the DNA TGTGCCAGCAGCCTAGGGGGCTGGCAGCCCCAGCATTTT. This sequence joins TRBV13 and TRBJ1-5, with 7 positions matching TRBD1. This CDR3 is 13 amino acids long. Germline CDR1 PRHDT, CDR2 FYEKMQ (reference sequence).

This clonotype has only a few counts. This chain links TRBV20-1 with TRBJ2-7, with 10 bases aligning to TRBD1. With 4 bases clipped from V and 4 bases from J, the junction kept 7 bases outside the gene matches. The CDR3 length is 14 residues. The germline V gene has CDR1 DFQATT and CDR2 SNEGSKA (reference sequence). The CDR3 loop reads CSANSDRGQYEQYF. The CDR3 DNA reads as TGCAGTGCTAACAGCGACAGGGGGCAATACGAGCAGTACTTC.

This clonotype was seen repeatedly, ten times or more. DNA for the CDR3: TGTGCCAGCAGCCAAGGGGGGTCCGAGCAGTACTTC. Residues: CASSQGGSEQYF. The genes are TRBV7-6 and TRBJ2-7; TRBD1 or TRBD2 may be the D gene (6 bases each). This CDR3 comprises 12 residues. In germline, CDR1 is SGHVS, CDR2 FNYEAQ. The germline V and J ends were trimmed by 5 bases and 6 bases, with 11 bases remaining between them.

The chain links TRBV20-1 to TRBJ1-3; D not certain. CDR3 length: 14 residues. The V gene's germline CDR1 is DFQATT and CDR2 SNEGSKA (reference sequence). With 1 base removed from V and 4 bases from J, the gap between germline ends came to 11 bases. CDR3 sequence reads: CSARAAGGGNTIYF. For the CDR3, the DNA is TGCAGTGCTAGAGCGGCGGGAGGAGGAAACACCATATATTTT.

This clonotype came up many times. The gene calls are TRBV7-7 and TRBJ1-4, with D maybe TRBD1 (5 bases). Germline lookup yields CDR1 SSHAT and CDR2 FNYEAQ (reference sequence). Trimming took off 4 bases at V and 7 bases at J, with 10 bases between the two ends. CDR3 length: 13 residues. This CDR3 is CASSSDQGEKLFF. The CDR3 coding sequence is TGTGCCAGCAGCTCAGATCAGGGTGAAAAACTGTTTTTT.

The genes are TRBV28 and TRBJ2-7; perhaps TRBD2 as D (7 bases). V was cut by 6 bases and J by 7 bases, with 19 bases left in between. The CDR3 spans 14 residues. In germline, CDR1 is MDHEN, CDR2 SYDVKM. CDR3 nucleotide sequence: TGTGCCAGCAGAGCCCTGGGGGGGCTACGAGAGCAGTACTTC. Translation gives CASRALGGLREQYF.

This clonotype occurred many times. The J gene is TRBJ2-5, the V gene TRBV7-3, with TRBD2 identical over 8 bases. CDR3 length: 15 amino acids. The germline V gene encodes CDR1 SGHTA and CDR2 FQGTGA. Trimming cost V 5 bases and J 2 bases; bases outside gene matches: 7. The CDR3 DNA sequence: TGTGCCAGCAGCGGAATAGCGGGGAAACAAGAGACCCAGTACTTC. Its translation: CASSGIAGKQETQYF.

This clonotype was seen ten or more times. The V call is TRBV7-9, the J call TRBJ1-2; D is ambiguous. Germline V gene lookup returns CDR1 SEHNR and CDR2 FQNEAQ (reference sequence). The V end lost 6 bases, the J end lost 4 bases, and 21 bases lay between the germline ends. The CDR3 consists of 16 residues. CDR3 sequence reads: CASSHTWFWASYGYTF. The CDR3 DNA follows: TGTGCCAGCAGTCACACTTGGTTCTGGGCGAGCTATGGCTACACCTTC.

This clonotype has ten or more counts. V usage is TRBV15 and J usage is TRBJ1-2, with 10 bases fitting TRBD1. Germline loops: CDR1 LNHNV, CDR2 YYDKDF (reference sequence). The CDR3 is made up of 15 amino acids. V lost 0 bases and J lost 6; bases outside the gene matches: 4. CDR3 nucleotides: TGTGCCACCAGCAGAGATTCCGGGACAGGGGATGGCTACACCTTC. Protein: CATSRDSGTGDGYTF.

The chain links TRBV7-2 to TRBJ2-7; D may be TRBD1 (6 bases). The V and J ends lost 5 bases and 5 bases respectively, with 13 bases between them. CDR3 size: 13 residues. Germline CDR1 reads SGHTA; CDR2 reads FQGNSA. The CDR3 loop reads CASSATGYHEQYF. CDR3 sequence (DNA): TGTGCCAGCAGCGCCACAGGGTACCACGAGCAGTACTTC.

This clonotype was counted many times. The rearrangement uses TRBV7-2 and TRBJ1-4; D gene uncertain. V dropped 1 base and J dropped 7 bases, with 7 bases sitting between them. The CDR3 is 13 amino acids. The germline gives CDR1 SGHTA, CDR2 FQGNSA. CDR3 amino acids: CASSLVHGEKLFF. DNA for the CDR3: TGTGCCAGCAGCTTAGTTCATGGTGAAAAACTGTTTTTT.

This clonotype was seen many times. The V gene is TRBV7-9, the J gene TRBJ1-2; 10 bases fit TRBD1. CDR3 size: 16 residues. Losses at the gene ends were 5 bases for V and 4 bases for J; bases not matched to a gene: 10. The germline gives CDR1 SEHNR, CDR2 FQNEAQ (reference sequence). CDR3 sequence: CASSTRQGAFVYGYTF. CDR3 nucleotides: TGTGCCAGCAGCACCCGACAGGGGGCCTTTGTCTATGGCTACACCTTC.

CDR3 coding DNA: TGTGCCAGCAGAGGGGAGACCCCAAGACTGTTTTTT. Amino acids: CASRGETPRLFF. V usage is TRBV10-3 and J usage is TRBJ1-4, with a weak D call TRBD1 (5 bases). Trimming stripped 10 bases from V and 13 bases from J, with 19 bases between. CDR3 length equals 12 residues. CDR1 and CDR2 from the germline V gene are ENHRY and SYGVKD.

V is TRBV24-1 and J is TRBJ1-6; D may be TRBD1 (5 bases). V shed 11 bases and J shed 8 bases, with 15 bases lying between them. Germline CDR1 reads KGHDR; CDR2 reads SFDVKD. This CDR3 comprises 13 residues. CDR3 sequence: CASTPGAHSPLHF. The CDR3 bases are TGTGCCAGCACCCCCGGGGCTCATTCACCCCTCCACTTT.